A selection of T cell receptor beta chains follows, all from one sample in a study of prognosis after radiotherapy for stage I lung cancer. TCRdb re-analysed the multiplex PCR reads in MiXCR, keeping a single row per CDR3 protein. The sample holds 20,000 to 30,000 distinct CDR3 sequences, about 41% seen once. Here the sequenced sample was PBMCs, taken before or after stereotactic body radiation therapy (not recorded which). All receptors derive from a donor over 45 with non-small cell lung cancer. The CDR3 runs from the conserved cysteine through the conserved F or W. The D gene is left open where the match is weak. Not all rows give a size; the values are once, few, many and, for expanded clones, a class.

D	V	J	size	CDR3	DNA
.	TRBV4-3	TRBJ2-2	many	CASSQDYGSNTGELFF	TGCGCCAGCAGCCAAGATTATGGCTCGAACACCGGGGAGCTGTTTTTT
TRBD1	TRBV2	TRBJ2-7	.	CASSGETGGDPEQYF	TGTGCCAGCAGTGGGGAGACAGGGGGGGATCCCGAGCAGTACTTC
TRBD1	TRBV6-9	TRBJ1-1	once	CASSYRGGRTEAFF	TGTGCCAGCAGTTACAGGGGGGGAAGGACTGAAGCTTTCTTT
.	TRBV6-1	TRBJ1-2	.	CATSPHKANYGYTF	TGTGCCACGAGCCCTCATAAAGCTAACTATGGCTACACCTTC
TRBD2	TRBV12-3/TRBV12-4	TRBJ2-1	many	CASSLRSSGNYNEQFF	TGTGCCAGCAGTTTAAGATCTAGCGGGAACTACAATGAGCAGTTCTTC
TRBD1	TRBV20-1	TRBJ2-7	.	CSASHGTGYYEQYF	TGCAGTGCTAGCCACGGGACAGGTTACTACGAGCAGTACTTC
.	TRBV28	TRBJ2-3	.	CASGPQALSSRATDTQYF	TGTGCCAGCGGGCCCCAAGCACTCTCATCGAGGGCCACAGATACGCAGTATTTT
.	TRBV29-1	TRBJ1-5	.	CSVVSGGSNQPQHF	TGCAGCGTTGTCTCGGGCGGGAGCAATCAGCCCCAGCATTTT
.	TRBV12-3/TRBV12-4	TRBJ2-3	many	CASSRADTDTQYF	TGTGCCAGCAGTCGAGCGGACACAGATACGCAGTATTTT
.	TRBV4-1	TRBJ1-2	few	CASSLATRGNYGYTF	TGCGCCAGCAGCCTGGCAACGAGGGGGAATTATGGCTACACCTTC
.	TRBV12-3/TRBV12-4	TRBJ2-1	medium-sized	CASSLRAPGSYNEQFF	TGTGCCAGCAGTTTAAGGGCCCCTGGCTCCTACAATGAGCAGTTCTTC
.	TRBV5-1	TRBJ2-7	medium-sized	CASSENRGEQYF	TGCGCCAGCAGCGAAAACCGTGGTGAGCAGTACTTC
.	TRBV6-1	TRBJ2-7	.	CASSIAYEQYF	TGTGCCAGCAGTATAGCCTACGAGCAGTACTTC
.	TRBV5-1	TRBJ2-5	many	CASSLVGGQETQYF	TGCGCCAGCAGCTTGGTTGGAGGTCAGGAGACCCAGTACTTC
.	TRBV5-1	TRBJ1-3	many	CASSLVASGNTIYF	TGCGCCAGCAGCTTGGTAGCCTCTGGAAACACCATATATTTT
.	TRBV30	TRBJ2-4	few	CAWARRGATKNIQYF	TGTGCCTGGGCGAGAAGGGGCGCTACCAAAAACATTCAGTACTTC
TRBD2	TRBV7-9	TRBJ2-1	.	CASSLAGGFNEQFF	TGTGCCAGCAGCTTAGCGGGAGGGTTCAATGAGCAGTTCTTC
TRBD2	TRBV5-5	TRBJ2-7	.	CANSFGTSGYEQYF	TGTGCCAACAGCTTTGGGACTAGCGGTTACGAGCAGTACTTC
.	TRBV5-1	TRBJ2-7	.	CASSFGQLREQYF	TGCGCCAGCAGCTTTGGACAGTTGCGCGAGCAGTACTTC
.	TRBV14	TRBJ2-3	many	CASSQLITDTQYF	TGTGCCAGCAGCCAACTAATTACAGATACGCAGTATTTT
.	TRBV5-5	TRBJ2-5	many	CASSLDRETQYF	TGTGCCAGCAGCTTGGATCGGGAGACCCAGTACTTC
.	TRBV11-2	TRBJ1-2	.	CASSFGGGSSYGYTF	TGTGCCAGCAGCTTTGGGGGGGGCTCGAGCTATGGCTACACCTTC
TRBD2	TRBV2	TRBJ2-5	.	CASSEPSSGGGETQYF	TGTGCCAGCAGTGAACCGTCTAGCGGGGGGGGGGAGACCCAGTACTTC
.	TRBV20-1	TRBJ2-7	many	CSTGQSSYEQYF	TGCAGTACAGGACAGAGCTCCTACGAGCAGTACTTC
.	TRBV6-5	TRBJ2-2	.	CASSYSNQFTGELFF	TGTGCCAGCAGTTACTCGAACCAGTTCACCGGGGAGCTGTTTTTT
.	TRBV7-9	TRBJ2-1	many	CASSLGRELNEQFF	TGTGCCAGCAGCTTAGGAAGGGAATTGAATGAGCAGTTCTTC
.	TRBV7-9	TRBJ2-3	.	CASTLGATDTQYF	TGTGCCAGCACCTTGGGGGCCACAGATACGCAGTATTTT
.	TRBV20-1	TRBJ1-2	many	CSAPELGDYGYTF	TGCAGTGCTCCCGAGCTGGGGGACTATGGCTACACCTTC